This TCR beta chain was sequenced in a study of cytomegalovirus exposure and HLA in healthy donors. The PCR was carried out with 60 Vbeta primers and 13 Jbeta primers. The repertoire was sequenced with immunoSEQ multiplex PCR; TCRdb's copy has only in-frame clones and lacks some. The table has about 160,000 clones, 65% to 80% seen once. Trimming took off 1 base at V and 8 bases at J, with 14 bases between the two ends. The germline V gene encodes CDR1 KGHSH and CDR2 LQKENI. There are 15 residues in the CDR3. This chain connects TRBV18 to TRBJ1-4; tentatively, D is TRBD1 (6 bases). This clonotype was obtained from a young man in good health and CMV-seropositive. Sequencing input: PBMCs. This chain's CDR3 is CASSPRQGWEEKLFF. In nucleotides, the CDR3 is TGTGCCAGCTCACCACGCCAGGGGTGGGAAGAAAAACTGTTTTTT.